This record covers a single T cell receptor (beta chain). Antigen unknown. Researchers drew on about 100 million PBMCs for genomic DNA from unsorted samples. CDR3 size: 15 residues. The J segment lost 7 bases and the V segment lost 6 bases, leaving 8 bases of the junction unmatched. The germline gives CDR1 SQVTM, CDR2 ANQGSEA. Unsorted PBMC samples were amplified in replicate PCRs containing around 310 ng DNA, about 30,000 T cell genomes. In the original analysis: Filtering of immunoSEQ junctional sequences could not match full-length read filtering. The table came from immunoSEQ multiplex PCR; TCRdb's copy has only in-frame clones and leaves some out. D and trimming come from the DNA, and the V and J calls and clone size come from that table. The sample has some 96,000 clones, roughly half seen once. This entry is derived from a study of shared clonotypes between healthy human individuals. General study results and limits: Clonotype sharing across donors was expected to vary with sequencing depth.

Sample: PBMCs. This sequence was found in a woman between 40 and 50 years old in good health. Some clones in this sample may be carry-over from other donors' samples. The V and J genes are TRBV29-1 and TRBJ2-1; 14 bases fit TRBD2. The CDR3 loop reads CSVQAGTSGSNEQFF. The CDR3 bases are TGCAGCGTCCAGGCCGGGACTAGCGGGAGTAATGAGCAGTTCTTC.